This T cell receptor (beta chain) was documented in a study of technical replicates of blood from several donors. Trimming took off 6 bases at V and 2 bases at J, with 14 bases between the two ends. Germline assignment: CDR1 MNHEY and CDR2 SVGAGI. CDR3 length: 14 amino acids. Data came from immunoSEQ multiplex PCR; TCRdb stores just in-frame clones and leaves some out. The sample lists around 84,000 clones, almost 98% occurring once. This chain connects TRBV6-5 to TRBJ2-7; D not resolved. The origin of this receptor is a human donor in good health. The material sequenced was T cells isolated from PBMCs. CDR3 residues: CASSHLGETYEQYF. The DNA of the CDR3 is TGTGCCAGCAGCCATTTGGGCGAGACCTACGAGCAGTACTTC.